This T cell receptor (beta chain) was found in a study of regulatory T cells in long-lasting Graves disease. Arm-PCR of CDR3 regions and iRepertoire HTBI primers were used to build TCR beta libraries. Using its own MiXCR run on the multiplex PCR reads, TCRdb lists one record per CDR3 protein. Of 350,000 to 550,000 distinct CDR3 sequences in the sample, 12% to 15% were seen once. Findings of the study overall: Preferential use of TRBV28, TRBJ1-2 and TRBJ2-5 was seen in persistent disease.

CDR1 is SGHRS and CDR2 is YFSETQ in the germline V gene. The ends were cut back, 0 bases at V and 2 bases at J, with 10 bases in the middle. The CDR3 length is 15 residues. In its sample, this clonotype was seen many times. What it recognizes is unknown. The sample's time point: newly diagnosed GD, antithyroid drugs for less than 3 months. With RNA extracted from PBMCs as input, the TCR library was made. An endocrinology department in Xi'an, China, supplied the patients. These data also formed part of another study, on T cells in Graves' hyperthyroidism and ophthalmopathy. Turning to that study: Uncontrolled infection, other autoimmune disease, pregnancy or lactation barred patients from enrollment. Most thyroid clonotypes with frequency above 0.001 were detected in blood.

The source is a woman between 50 and 59 years old with Graves disease. This specimen consisted of peripheral blood mononuclear cells (PBMCs), obtained at new diagnosis, from a patient treated with antithyroid drugs. This chain connects TRBV5-1 to TRBJ2-3; D not resolved. CDR3 protein: CASSLDGSATDTQYF. The CDR3 nucleotides are TGCGCCAGCAGCTTGGATGGGTCTGCCACAGATACGCAGTATTTT.